Below are 26 T cell receptor beta chains sequenced from a single sample in a study of blood T cell repertoires in COVID-19. Method: immunoSEQ multiplex PCR; TCRdb's copy keeps in-frame clones and lacks some. The data show roughly 190,000 clones, around 85% seen once. Sequencing was done on a sample of PBMCs or T cells enriched from blood (not recorded which). The receptors shown here come from a woman in her 30s who had recovered from COVID-19.

The chain is built from TRBV11-1 and TRBJ1-1; TRBD1 is a possible D gene (5 bases). V was cut by 3 bases and J by 7 bases, with 9 bases left in between. The CDR3 extends over 12 amino acids. Germline assignment: CDR1 SGHAT and CDR2 FQDESV (reference sequence). The DNA of the CDR3 is TGTGCCAGCAGCTTGGGAGGGGATGAAGCTTTCTTT. It is translated as CASSLGGDEAFF.

The chain recombines TRBV27 with TRBJ2-7; 7 bases match TRBD1. After removal of 5 bases from V and 4 bases from J, the junction contained 8 bases not matched to a gene. Germline lookup yields CDR1 MNHEY and CDR2 SMNVEV (reference sequence). The CDR3 consists of 14 residues. The CDR3: CASSPWTGRYEQYF. CDR3 in DNA: TGTGCCAGCAGTCCGTGGACAGGCCGTTACGAGCAGTACTTC.

The V and J genes are TRBV9 and TRBJ1-6; possibly TRBD1 for D (6 bases). V was pared by 4 bases and J by 5 bases, with 13 bases between. Germline V gives CDR1 SGDLS, CDR2 YYNGEE. The CDR3 has 15 amino acids. The CDR3 sequence: CASSKGVTDNSPLHF. The CDR3 nucleotides are TGTGCCAGCAGCAAGGGGGTCACAGATAATTCACCCCTCCACTTT.

The J gene is TRBJ1-1, the V gene TRBV14; a possible D gene is TRBD1 (5 bases). CDR3 length: 15 amino acids. The V end lost 4 bases, the J end lost 5 bases, and 17 bases lay between the germline ends. Germline CDR1 SGHDN, CDR2 FVKESK. The CDR3 protein is CASSLLGARGTEAFF. DNA of the CDR3: TGTGCCAGCAGCCTTCTCGGGGCCCGGGGGACTGAAGCTTTCTTT.

The chain recombines TRBV12-3 or TRBV12-4 with TRBJ1-3, with D unclear. This CDR3 spans 13 amino acids. Trimming stripped 6 bases from V and 0 bases from J, with 6 bases between. CDR3 sequence: CASSLSSGNTIYF. The CDR3 coding sequence is TGTGCCAGCAGCCTGAGCTCTGGAAACACCATATATTTT.

The V call is TRBV18, the J call TRBJ1-2; 7 bases fit TRBD1. CDR1 and CDR2 (germline): KGHSH, LQKENI. This CDR3 has 15 residues. Trimming removed 5 bases from V and 4 bases from J; junction bases left unmatched: 10. The CDR3 spells CASSSPDRRLYGYTF. The CDR3 DNA is TGTGCCAGCTCATCCCCGGACAGGAGACTCTATGGCTACACCTTC.

The chain joins TRBV27 to TRBJ1-2, with TRBD1 matching over 7 bases. CDR3 length: 14 amino acids. Unmatched junction bases numbered 7, after V lost 3 bases and J lost 6 bases. The germline V gene encodes CDR1 MNHEY and CDR2 SMNVEV (reference sequence). CDR3 nucleotide sequence: TGTGCCAGCAGTTTTACGGACAGGAGCCATGGCTACACCTTC. Its protein product is CASSFTDRSHGYTF.

The chain uses TRBV6-1 and TRBJ1-1; 11 positions match TRBD1. V lost 3 bases and J lost 0; bases outside the gene matches: 6. This CDR3 has 17 amino acids. Germline assignment: CDR1 MNHNS and CDR2 SASEGT. CDR3 loop: CASSEGTGGLMNTEAFF. CDR3 bases: TGTGCCAGCAGTGAGGGGACAGGGGGGTTAATGAACACTGAAGCTTTCTTT.

The V call is TRBV7-9, the J call TRBJ2-5; perhaps TRBD2 as D (5 bases). The germline V gene has CDR1 SEHNR and CDR2 FQNEAQ (reference sequence). This CDR3 spans 13 amino acids. Trimming shortened V by 2 bases and J by 3 bases, and 7 bases separated the two germline ends. The CDR3 is CASSLSGEETQYF. The DNA of the CDR3 is TGTGCCAGCAGCTTATCCGGGGAAGAGACCCAGTACTTC.

The J gene is TRBJ1-5, the V gene TRBV4-2; possible D gene TRBD1, 5 bases. Trimming removed 1 base at V and 10 bases at J, with 11 bases between. The CDR3 consists of 13 residues. The germline CDR1 and CDR2 sequences are LGHNA and YNFKEQ. This chain's CDR3 is CASSQVGAQPQHF. The CDR3 bases are TGTGCCAGCAGCCAAGTTGGGGCCCAACCCCAGCATTTT.

The chain links TRBV18 to TRBJ2-7, with 7 bases that match TRBD2. The junction had 7 bases not matched to a gene; V was cut back by 1 base and J by 7 bases. The CDR3 contains 14 residues. Per the germline V gene, CDR1 is KGHSH and CDR2 is LQKENI. The CDR3 nucleotides read TGTGCCAGCTCACCACTGAACGGGGAGGGGGAGCAGTACGTC. This encodes CASSPLNGEGEQYV.

The V gene is TRBV2, the J gene TRBJ1-6, with TRBD1 matching 9 bases. Per germline, CDR1 SNHLY and CDR2 FYNNEI. CDR3 length: 14 residues. V gave up 6 bases and J gave up 10 bases; unmatched junction bases: 7. The CDR3 bases are TGTGCCAGCAGCTCGGACAGGGGCAGGTCACCCCTCCACTTT. Translated: CASSSDRGRSPLHF.

This chain links TRBV5-4 with TRBJ1-2; 11 bases map to TRBD1. After removal of 4 bases from V and 7 bases from J, the junction contained 9 bases not matched to a gene. Germline V CDR1 and CDR2: SGHNT, YYREEE (reference sequence). CDR3 length: 15 residues. CDR3: CASSPRTGGAFGYTF. The CDR3 DNA reads TGTGCCAGCAGCCCAAGGACAGGGGGCGCCTTTGGCTACACCTTC.

The chain recombines TRBV29-1 with TRBJ2-5; possible D gene TRBD1, 6 bases. V was clipped by 6 bases and J by 1 base, with 12 bases between them. Germline CDR1 is SQVTM and CDR2 is ANQGSEA. The CDR3 spans 13 residues. This CDR3 reads CSVETGVQETQYF. Written as DNA, the CDR3 is TGCAGCGTGGAGACAGGAGTCCAAGAGACCCAGTACTTC.

The gene calls are TRBV2 and TRBJ2-5; 9 bases are a match to TRBD1. The V gene's germline CDR1 is SNHLY and CDR2 FYNNEI. The CDR3 has 13 amino acids. V lost 7 bases and J lost 5; bases outside the gene matches: 5. CDR3 coding DNA: TGTGCCAGCAAAGAGACAGGGGGTGAGACCCAGTACTTC. It yields the protein CASKETGGETQYF.

The chain uses TRBV10-2 and TRBJ2-7; 7 nucleotides line up with TRBD1. The CDR3 sequence is 14 residues long. Germline loops: CDR1 WSHSY, CDR2 SAAADI. The junction had 9 bases not matched to a gene; V was cut back by 7 bases and J by 3 bases. CDR3 amino acids: CASNTIRDSYEQYV. DNA for the CDR3: TGCGCCAGCAACACTATCCGGGACAGCTACGAGCAGTACGTC.

The gene calls are TRBV3-1 (or the pseudogene TRBV3-2) and TRBJ1-2; the match to TRBD1 covers 8 bases. Germline values: CDR1 LGHDT, CDR2 YNNKEL (reference sequence). This CDR3 has 14 amino acids. V trimming: 3 bases; J trimming: 6 bases; junction bases outside the gene matches: 6. The CDR3 bases are TGTGCCAGCAGCCATTGGACAGGGCAGGATGGCTACACCTTC. Protein product: CASSHWTGQDGYTF.

The chain links TRBV6-1 to TRBJ2-2, with 7 bases fitting TRBD2. CDR1 and CDR2 (germline): MNHNS, SASEGT. The CDR3 length is 17 residues. With 3 bases clipped from V and 6 bases from J, the junction kept 13 bases outside the gene matches. CDR3 protein: CASSESPTSWTPGELFF. In nucleotides, the CDR3 is TGTGCCAGCAGTGAGTCGCCGACTAGCTGGACGCCCGGGGAGCTGTTTTTT.

The gene calls are TRBV5-1 and TRBJ1-1; 8 nucleotides match TRBD1. The ends lost 2 bases at V and 5 bases at J; junction bases unmatched: 5. The CDR3 contains 14 residues. CDR1 SGHRS and CDR2 YFSETQ come from the germline V gene. Here the CDR3 reads CASSFDRGRTEAFF. In DNA, the CDR3 is TGCGCCAGCAGCTTTGACAGGGGACGGACTGAAGCTTTCTTT.

The CDR3 nucleotides read TGTGCCAGCAGCGTAAGCGGGGGGTACCCCGGGGAGCTGTTTTTT. Protein sequence: CASSVSGGYPGELFF. The gene calls are TRBV11-2 and TRBJ2-2; 9 nucleotides align to TRBD2. The CDR3 is 15 amino acids. The V and J ends lost 5 bases and 6 bases, in that order; junction bases with no gene match: 7. Germline V gives CDR1 SGHAT, CDR2 FQNNGV.

This chain links TRBV10-3 with TRBJ1-4, with 9 nucleotides matching TRBD1. Trimming took 2 bases from V and 3 from J; bases not matched to a gene: 10. In germline, CDR1 is ENHRY, CDR2 SYGVKD. This CDR3 is built from 18 residues. CDR3 DNA sequence: TGTGCCATCAGTGAGAGCGGGACAGGGTTTACGGCTAATGAAAAACTGTTTTTT. Amino acid sequence: CAISESGTGFTANEKLFF.

The gene calls are TRBV9 and TRBJ2-7; 10 bases align to TRBD2. CDR3 size: 15 residues. Germline V CDR1 and CDR2: SGDLS, YYNGEE. Unmatched junction bases numbered 7, after V lost 0 bases and J lost 7 bases. CDR3 DNA: TGTGCCAGCAGCGTAGATCCGGGACTAGCGAGAGAGCAGTACTTC. This codes for CASSVDPGLAREQYF.

The gene calls are TRBV3-1 (or the pseudogene TRBV3-2) and TRBJ1-5; D perhaps matches TRBD1 (5 bases). The germline gives CDR1 LGHDT, CDR2 YNNKEL (reference sequence). V shed 3 bases and J shed 11 bases, with 14 bases lying between them. This CDR3 has 13 residues. The CDR3 here is CASSQSPGGAQHF. CDR3 nucleotide sequence: TGTGCCAGCAGCCAGTCGCCGGGGGGAGCCCAGCATTTT.

This sequence joins TRBV18 and TRBJ2-7, with D possibly matching TRBD2 (6 bases). The CDR3 spans 14 residues. V gave up 3 bases and J gave up 2 bases, with 11 bases separating them. The germline V gene has CDR1 KGHSH and CDR2 LQKENI. CDR3: CASSPGTLAYEQYF. Written as DNA, the CDR3 is TGTGCCAGCTCACCTGGGACTCTAGCCTACGAGCAGTACTTC.

The DNA of the CDR3 is TGTGCCAGCAGCGGGGGGGATACAGGGAATTCACCCCTCCACTTT. This encodes CASSGGDTGNSPLHF. V and J are TRBV7-2 and TRBJ1-6; D perhaps matches TRBD1 (6 bases). Trimming shortened V by 5 bases and J by 7 bases, and 15 bases separated the two germline ends. The germline V gene has CDR1 SGHTA and CDR2 FQGNSA. The CDR3 sequence is 15 residues long.

The rearrangement links TRBV6-5 to TRBJ2-5; D might be TRBD2 (6 bases). V was clipped by 3 bases and J by 9 bases, with 14 bases between them. Germline CDR1 is MNHEY and CDR2 is SVGAGI. The CDR3 is 13 residues long. CDR3 sequence (DNA): TGTGCCAGCAGTTATAGCGGTCCTGGCGCCCAGTACTTC. Its translation: CASSYSGPGAQYF.